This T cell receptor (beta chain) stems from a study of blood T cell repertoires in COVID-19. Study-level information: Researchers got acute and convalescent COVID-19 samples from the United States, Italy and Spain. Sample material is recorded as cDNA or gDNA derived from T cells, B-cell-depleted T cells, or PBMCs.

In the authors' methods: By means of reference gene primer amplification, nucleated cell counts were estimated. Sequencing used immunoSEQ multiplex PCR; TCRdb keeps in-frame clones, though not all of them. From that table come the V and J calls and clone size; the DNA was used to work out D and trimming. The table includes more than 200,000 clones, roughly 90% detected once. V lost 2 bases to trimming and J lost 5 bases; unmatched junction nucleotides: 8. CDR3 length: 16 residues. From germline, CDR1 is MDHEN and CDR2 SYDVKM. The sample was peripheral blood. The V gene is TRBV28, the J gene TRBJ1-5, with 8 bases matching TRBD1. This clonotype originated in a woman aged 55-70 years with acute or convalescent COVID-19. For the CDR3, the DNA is TGTGCCAGCAGTTTACCGGGACAGGCTGGGGATCAGCCCCAGCATTTT. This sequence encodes CASSLPGQAGDQPQHF. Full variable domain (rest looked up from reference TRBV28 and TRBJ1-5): DVKVTQSSRYLVKRTGEKVFLECVQDMDHENMFWYRQDPGLGLRLIYFSYDVKMKEKGDIPEGYSVSREKKERFSLILESASTNQTSMYLCASSLPGQAGDQPQHFGDGTRLSIL.